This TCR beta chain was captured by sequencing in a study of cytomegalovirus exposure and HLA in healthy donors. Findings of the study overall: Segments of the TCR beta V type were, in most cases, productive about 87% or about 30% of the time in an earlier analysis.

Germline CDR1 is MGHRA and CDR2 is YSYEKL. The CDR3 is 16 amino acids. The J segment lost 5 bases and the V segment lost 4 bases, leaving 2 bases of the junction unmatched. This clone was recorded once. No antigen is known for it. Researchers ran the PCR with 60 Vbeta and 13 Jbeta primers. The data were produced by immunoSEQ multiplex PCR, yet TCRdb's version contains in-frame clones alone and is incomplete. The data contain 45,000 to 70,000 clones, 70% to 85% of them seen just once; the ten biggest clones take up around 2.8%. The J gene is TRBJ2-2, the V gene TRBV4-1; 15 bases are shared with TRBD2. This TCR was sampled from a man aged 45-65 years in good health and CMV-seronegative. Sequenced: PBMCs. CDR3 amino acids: CASSLGLAGGTGELFF. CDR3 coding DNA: TGCGCCAGCAGCCTGGGACTAGCGGGGGGTACCGGGGAGCTGTTTTTT.